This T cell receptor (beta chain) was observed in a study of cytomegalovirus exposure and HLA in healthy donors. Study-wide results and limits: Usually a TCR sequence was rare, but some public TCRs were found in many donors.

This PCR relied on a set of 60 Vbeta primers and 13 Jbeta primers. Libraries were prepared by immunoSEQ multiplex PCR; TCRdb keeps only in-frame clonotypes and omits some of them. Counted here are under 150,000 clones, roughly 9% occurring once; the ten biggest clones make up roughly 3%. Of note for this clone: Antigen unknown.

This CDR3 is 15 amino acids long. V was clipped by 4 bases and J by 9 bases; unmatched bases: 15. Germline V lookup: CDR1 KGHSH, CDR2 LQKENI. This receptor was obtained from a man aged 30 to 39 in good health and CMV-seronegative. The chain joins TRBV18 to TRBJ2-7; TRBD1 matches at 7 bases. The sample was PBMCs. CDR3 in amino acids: CASSLVIQGSLGQYF. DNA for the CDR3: TGTGCCAGCTCACTGGTGATACAGGGGAGTCTCGGGCAGTACTTC.